A selection of T cell receptor beta chains follows, all from one sample in a study of early T cells in non-severe SARS-CoV-2 infection. TCRdb re-called the 5' RACE reads with MiXCR, one entry per CDR3 protein. The data contain about 42,000 distinct CDR3 sequences, 7.1% of them seen just once; the ten biggest clones take up around 5.1%. Sequenced input: whole blood. The receptors stem from an adult who was a healthcare worker with PCR-confirmed SARS-CoV-2 infection or an uninfected control (not recorded which). Each CDR3 is given with its conserved first and last residue. The order of the fields is J gene, clone size, V gene, D gene, CDR3 protein, CDR3 DNA. A D gene is named only where the DNA matches it firmly. Rows may omit the clone size; those that give it use once, few, many or a size class.

TRBJ2-2	-	TRBV29-1	TRBD1	CSVEDRGSDTGELFF	TGCAGCGTGGAGGACAGGGGATCGGACACCGGGGAGCTGTTTTTT
TRBJ1-1	-	TRBV15	-	CATSKTERNTEAFF	TGTGCCACCAGCAAGACAGAACGGAACACTGAAGCTTTCTTT
TRBJ2-1	few	TRBV11-3	TRBD2	CASSLSGTSGGAINEQFF	TGTGCCAGCAGCCTCTCCGGGACTAGCGGGGGGGCGATCAATGAGCAGTTCTTC
TRBJ2-5	few	TRBV6-5	-	CASSLTHQETQYF	TGTGCCAGCAGCCTGACCCACCAAGAGACCCAGTACTTC
TRBJ2-7	many	TRBV20-1	-	CSAKTDQPYEQYF	TGCAGTGCCAAGACCGACCAACCCTACGAGCAGTACTTC
TRBJ2-1	-	TRBV20-1	-	CSASRYPEQFF	TGCAGTGCTAGCCGCTACCCTGAGCAGTTCTTC
TRBJ2-1	few	TRBV29-1	TRBD2	CSVGMGAGVSGYNEQFF	TGCAGCGTTGGAATGGGAGCGGGGGTATCAGGGTACAATGAGCAGTTCTTC
TRBJ2-1	-	TRBV20-1	-	CSAIHWRSYNEQFF	TGCAGTGCTATCCACTGGCGCTCCTACAATGAGCAGTTCTTC
TRBJ2-5	medium-sized	TRBV29-1	TRBD1	CSVEPPGQGAFRETQYF	TGCAGCGTTGAGCCTCCGGGACAGGGGGCCTTCCGAGAGACCCAGTACTTC
TRBJ2-5	few	TRBV6-1	TRBD1	CATAKRTGGLGQETQYF	TGTGCCACTGCTAAAAGGACAGGGGGTTTGGGACAAGAGACCCAGTACTTC
TRBJ1-1	few	TRBV29-1	-	CSVNSGTVNTEAFF	TGCAGCGTGAATTCCGGGACGGTGAACACTGAAGCTTTCTTT
TRBJ2-5	many	TRBV6-6	TRBD1	CASFEGQGGETQYF	TGTGCCAGCTTCGAGGGACAGGGTGGAGAGACCCAGTACTTC
TRBJ2-5	-	TRBV5-1	-	CASRPTTIQETQYF	TGCGCCAGCAGACCGACAACCATCCAAGAGACCCAGTACTTC
TRBJ1-1	many	TRBV5-4	-	CASIQDRLNTEAFF	TGTGCCAGCATCCAGGACAGACTGAACACTGAAGCTTTCTTT
TRBJ2-5	-	TRBV29-1	-	CSVEELETQYF	TGCAGCGTTGAGGAGTTAGAGACCCAGTACTTC
TRBJ2-7	few	TRBV7-9	TRBD1	CASSYPPRDRGEGEQYF	TGTGCCAGCAGCTACCCCCCCCGAGACAGGGGAGAGGGCGAGCAGTACTTC
TRBJ2-6	many	TRBV5-6	-	CASSLGAAGPSSGANVLTF	TGTGCCAGCAGCTTGGGGGCTGCCGGGCCTAGTTCTGGGGCCAACGTCCTGACTTTC
TRBJ1-3	-	TRBV2	-	CPSIDWDSGNTIYF	TGTCCCAGCATCGACTGGGACTCTGGAAACACCATATATTTT
TRBJ2-1	-	TRBV5-1	-	CASSLEQSYEQFF	TGCGCCAGCAGCTTGGAACAGAGTTATGAGCAGTTCTTC
TRBJ1-2	-	TRBV9	-	CASSVDYGYTF	TGTGCCAGCAGCGTCGACTATGGCTACACCTTC
TRBJ2-3	medium-sized	TRBV20-1	TRBD2	CSASMGLATPF	TGCAGTGCTAGCATGGGACTAGCGACACCCTTT
TRBJ2-7	-	TRBV6-2/TRBV6-3	TRBD2	CASRVAGLDEQYF	TGTGCCAGCAGAGTAGCGGGGTTGGACGAGCAGTACTTC
TRBJ1-1	few	TRBV11-2	-	CASRTYTGRNTEAFF	TGTGCCAGCAGGACTTACACAGGGAGGAACACTGAAGCTTTCTTT
TRBJ1-1	-	TRBV6-6	-	CASSSQGVNTEAFF	TGTGCCAGCAGTTCCCAGGGTGTGAACACTGAAGCTTTCTTT
TRBJ2-5	many	TRBV4-1	-	CASQRGETQYF	TGCGCCAGCCAGAGGGGGGAGACCCAGTACTTC
TRBJ2-1	-	TRBV5-4	-	CASSFEGPYNEQFF	TGTGCCAGCAGCTTCGAAGGTCCCTACAATGAGCAGTTCTTC
TRBJ2-3	many	TRBV5-1	-	CASSLNDGTDTQYF	TGCGCCAGCAGCTTGAATGACGGCACAGATACGCAGTATTTT
TRBJ1-1	once	TRBV2	TRBD1	CASSAGQGTEAFF	TGTGCCAGCAGCGCGGGACAGGGGACTGAAGCTTTCTTT
TRBJ1-6	-	TRBV18	TRBD1	CASSRGQGAIPSLHF	TGTGCCAGCTCACGAGGACAGGGGGCTATTCCATCCCTCCACTTT
TRBJ1-4	-	TRBV18	-	CASSPEGGSSDNEKLFF	TGTGCCAGCTCACCAGAGGGCGGATCTAGCGATAATGAAAAACTGTTTTTT
TRBJ1-1	-	TRBV24-1	-	CATSDFDGEAFF	TGTGCCACCAGTGATTTCGACGGTGAAGCTTTCTTT
TRBJ2-5	many	TRBV11-2	-	CASSYGHRQETQYF	TGTGCCAGCAGCTACGGACATCGCCAAGAGACCCAGTACTTC
TRBJ2-7	few	TRBV7-6	-	CASSWTESSYEQYF	TGTGCCAGCAGCTGGACAGAGAGCTCCTACGAGCAGTACTTC
TRBJ2-7	-	TRBV7-9	-	CASSPPGLGEQYF	TGTGCCAGCAGCCCCCCGGGGCTCGGGGAGCAGTACTTC
TRBJ2-2	few	TRBV9	-	CASSVAATGELFF	TGTGCCAGCAGCGTAGCGGCCACCGGGGAGCTGTTTTTT
TRBJ2-3	many	TRBV5-4	TRBD1	CASSAGQGRSTDTQYF	TGTGCCAGCAGCGCCGGACAGGGCCGAAGCACAGATACGCAGTATTTT
TRBJ2-5	many	TRBV6-2/TRBV6-3	TRBD2	CASSFWTSQETQYF	TGTGCCAGCAGTTTTTGGACTAGCCAAGAGACCCAGTACTTC
TRBJ2-5	many	TRBV29-1	-	CSVDGGRLETQYF	TGCAGCGTTGACGGGGGGCGCTTGGAGACCCAGTACTTC
TRBJ2-1	many	TRBV12-5	TRBD1	CASRGQGAREQFF	TGTGCGTCCCGAGGACAGGGGGCAAGGGAGCAGTTCTTC
TRBJ1-2	few	TRBV19	-	CASRQQVAVFSYTF	TGTGCCAGTAGGCAACAAGTCGCCGTGTTTAGCTACACCTTC
TRBJ1-1	-	TRBV20-1	-	CSAINRMNTEAFF	TGCAGTGCTATTAACAGGATGAACACTGAAGCTTTCTTT
TRBJ2-7	many	TRBV7-9	-	CASSPHRTGTEQYF	TGTGCCAGCAGCCCCCACCGTACGGGCACCGAGCAGTACTTC
TRBJ2-3	-	TRBV11-2	-	CASSLQNTQYF	TGTGCCAGCAGCTTACAAAATACGCAGTATTTT
TRBJ1-1	many	TRBV20-1	-	CSASGESRAFF	TGCAGTGCTAGTGGGGAATCCCGAGCTTTCTTT
TRBJ2-3	few	TRBV5-1	TRBD1	CASSSGQGARNTQYF	TGCGCCAGCAGCTCCGGACAGGGGGCGCGAAATACGCAGTATTTT
TRBJ1-3	few	TRBV7-6	-	CASSTPYRTGGNTIYF	TGTGCCAGCAGCACGCCCTATAGGACGGGTGGAAACACCATATATTTT
TRBJ2-7	many	TRBV10-1	TRBD2	CASSESLETGTSGPKGSYEQYF	TGCGCCAGCAGTGAGTCCCTGGAGACCGGGACTAGCGGTCCGAAGGGGTCCTACGAGCAGTACTTC
TRBJ2-7	many	TRBV7-9	-	CASSLGAQSYEQYF	TGTGCCAGCAGCTTAGGGGCCCAATCCTACGAGCAGTACTTC
TRBJ2-1	-	TRBV4-3	-	CASSQAPRSPRPPNEQFF	TGCGCCAGCAGCCAAGCCCCGAGAAGTCCCCGTCCCCCAAATGAGCAGTTCTTC
TRBJ2-1	few	TRBV10-3	-	CAISRGLDEQFF	TGTGCCATCAGTCGGGGGCTGGATGAGCAGTTCTTC